These 17 T cell receptor beta chains came from one sample sequenced in a study of shared clonotypes between healthy human individuals. Assay: immunoSEQ multiplex PCR; the TCRdb copy retains only in-frame clones and omits some. The table shows approximately 1,500,000 clones, with roughly 96% occurring only once. The specimen sequenced was naive CD4+ T cells sorted from blood. Stated subset: CD45RA+ positively selected. The receptors were gathered from a man younger than 45 in good health.

The rearrangement links TRBV4-1 to TRBJ2-1; 15 bases fit TRBD2. There are 14 residues in the CDR3. With V trimmed by 4 bases and J by 9 bases, 1 base remained unmatched. Germline V gene data show CDR1 as MGHRA and CDR2 as YSYEKL. The CDR3 DNA sequence: TGCGCCAGCAGCCGGACTAGCGGGAGGGGTGAGCAGTTCTTC. Encoded protein: CASSRTSGRGEQFF.

The genes are TRBV6-6 and TRBJ2-7; 12 bases agree with TRBD2. The CDR3 has 14 amino acids. The trim removed 3 bases at V and 11 bases at J, leaving 8 bases unmatched. Germline CDR1 reads MNHNY; CDR2 reads SVGAGI (reference sequence). CDR3 protein: CASSYRLAGVREYF. The CDR3 region has the DNA TGTGCCAGCAGTTATAGACTAGCGGGAGTTCGGGAGTACTTC.

This clone was found once. This sequence joins TRBV7-3 and TRBJ2-1, with D unclear. The germline V gene encodes CDR1 SGHTA and CDR2 FQGTGA. V was shortened by 4 bases and J by 8 bases, with 12 bases between the two germline ends. The CDR3 spans 13 residues. This CDR3 reads CASSSWGAYEQFF. Written as DNA, the CDR3 is TGTGCCAGCAGCTCGTGGGGTGCGTATGAGCAGTTCTTC. Drawing the rest from reference TRBV7-3 and TRBJ2-1, the complete variable domain is GAGVSQTPSNKVTEKGKYVELRCDPISGHTALYWYRQSLGQGPEFLIYFQGTGAADDSGLPNDRFFAVRPEGSVSTLKIQRTERGDSAVYLCASSSWGAYEQFFGPGTRLTVL.

This clone was picked up one time. The chain joins TRBV6-1 to TRBJ1-3, with 10 bases aligning to TRBD1. The V gene end was trimmed by 4 bases and the J gene end by 3 bases; junction bases not matched to a gene: 3. Germline loops: CDR1 MNHNS, CDR2 SASEGT. The CDR3 is 15 amino acids. In DNA form, the CDR3 reads TGTGCCAGCAGTGGTGGGACAGGGGTTGGAAACACCATATATTTT. This gives the protein CASSGGTGVGNTIYF.

The chain is built from TRBV7-2 and TRBJ2-3; 11 bases align to TRBD2. With 2 bases clipped from V and 5 bases from J, the junction kept 12 bases outside the gene matches. The germline gives CDR1 SGHTA, CDR2 FQGNSA. There are 18 residues in the CDR3. In DNA, the CDR3 is TGTGCCAGCAGCTTAAGTTTGACGGGCCTAGCGGGAGGAGATACGCAGTATTTT. This encodes CASSLSLTGLAGGDTQYF. Supplemented by reference TRBV7-2 and TRBJ2-3, the full variable domain reads GAGVSQSPSNKVTEKGKDVELRCDPISGHTALYWYRQSLGQGLEFLIYFQGNSAPDKSGLPSDRFSAERTGGSVSTLTIQRTQQEDSAVYLCASSLSLTGLAGGDTQYFGPGTRLTVL.

This clone was seen a single time. The V and J genes are TRBV5-1 and TRBJ2-7; perhaps TRBD1 as D (7 bases). CDR3 length: 14 amino acids. The V gene lost 4 bases and the J gene lost 9 bases, with 20 bases spanning the gap. Germline V gives CDR1 SGHRS, CDR2 YFSETQ. The CDR3 region has the DNA TGCGCCAGCAGCACCCGTCCCGGGACAGCGGGGCAGTACTTC. Translating it yields CASSTRPGTAGQYF.

The J gene is TRBJ2-7, the V gene TRBV6-1; D assignment may be TRBD1 or TRBD2 (5 bases each). CDR1 is MNHNS, CDR2 SASEGT, per germline. Trimming took off 6 bases at V and 2 bases at J, with 11 bases between the two ends. CDR3 length: 13 amino acids. CDR3 amino acids: CASRGVGAYEQYF. The CDR3 bases are TGTGCCAGCAGGGGGGTAGGTGCCTACGAGCAGTACTTC.

The V gene is TRBV10-2, the J gene TRBJ2-3, with 9 bases matching TRBD2. Germline CDR1 and CDR2: WSHSY and SAAADI. The CDR3 totals 15 residues. V trimming: 5 bases; J trimming: 0 bases; junction bases outside the gene matches: 3. CDR3 amino acids: CASSRLAGSTDTQYF. The CDR3 DNA is TGCGCCAGCAGTCGTCTAGCGGGAAGCACAGATACGCAGTATTTT.

This chain links TRBV11-2 with TRBJ2-5, with D perhaps TRBD1 (6 bases). This CDR3 has 17 amino acids. Germline values: CDR1 SGHAT, CDR2 FQNNGV. The germline V and J ends were trimmed by 4 bases and 2 bases, with 20 bases remaining between them. CDR3 region: CASSSLFHEGTQETQYF. The CDR3 nucleotides read TGTGCCAGCAGCTCACTTTTTCACGAGGGGACACAAGAGACCCAGTACTTC.

Notes on this clone: Additional DNA sequences in this sample encode the identical CDR3. Written as DNA, the CDR3 is TGTGCCAGCAGCTTGGGTCCCGGGGAGCTGTTTTTT. It translates to CASSLGPGELFF. V and J are TRBV7-3 and TRBJ2-2; D gene unclear. CDR1 is SGHTA, CDR2 FQGTGA, per germline. V was shortened by 3 bases and J by 6 bases, with 5 bases between the two germline ends. This CDR3 has 12 residues.

This clone was seen once. The V gene is TRBV27, the J gene TRBJ1-4; D is ambiguous. This CDR3 is 16 amino acids long. The germline V gene encodes CDR1 MNHEY and CDR2 SMNVEV (reference sequence). V lost 10 bases and J 0 bases, leaving 18 bases between the germline ends. The CDR3 loop reads CATHLEGWATNEKLFF. CDR3 nucleotide sequence: TGTGCCACGCACCTAGAAGGGTGGGCAACTAATGAAAAACTGTTTTTT.

This clone occurred a few times. This rearrangement joins TRBV6-5 to TRBJ1-1; D not resolved. V was pared by 10 bases and J by 7 bases, with 10 bases between. CDR1 and CDR2 (germline): MNHEY, SVGAGI. The CDR3 totals 10 residues. The CDR3 region is CATHYLEAFF. CDR3 DNA: TGTGCCACTCACTATCTTGAAGCTTTCTTT.

This sequence joins TRBV7-2 and TRBJ2-2, with D hard to call. Trimming removed 7 bases from V and 6 bases from J, with 9 bases in between. Germline assignment: CDR1 SGHTA and CDR2 FQGNSA. CDR3 length: 12 amino acids. CDR3 nucleotide sequence: TGTGCCAGCACCCCGCGACCCGGGGAGCTGTTTTTT. Translation gives CASTPRPGELFF.

This chain links TRBV28 with TRBJ2-5; no clear D. Germline loops: CDR1 MDHEN, CDR2 SYDVKM. The V gene lost 1 base and the J gene lost 1 base, with 7 bases spanning the gap. The CDR3 extends over 14 amino acids. For the CDR3, the DNA is TGTGCCAGCAGTTTATTTAGTGGCCAAGAGACCCAGTACTTC. This sequence encodes CASSLFSGQETQYF.

This sequence joins TRBV2 and TRBJ2-7; possibly TRBD1 for D (5 bases). Trimming stripped 5 bases from V and 2 bases from J, with 10 bases between. The CDR3 runs 13 residues. Looked up from germline, CDR1 is SNHLY and CDR2 is FYNNEI. CDR3 region: CASSWGITYEQYF. In DNA form, the CDR3 reads TGTGCCAGCAGTTGGGGCATTACCTACGAGCAGTACTTC.

The CDR3 region has the DNA TGTGCCACCGGAGGGGGGAGTACAACCTCCTACGAGCAGTACTTC. Protein product: CATGGGSTTSYEQYF. This chain connects TRBV25-1 to TRBJ2-7, with D perhaps given as TRBD1 or TRBD2 (6 bases each). The V gene lost 10 bases and the J gene lost 0 bases, with 19 bases spanning the gap. Germline V gene sequence: CDR1 MGHDK, CDR2 SYGVNS. The CDR3 is 15 amino acids.

The rearrangement joins TRBV6-4 to TRBJ2-2, with D hard to call. Germline CDR1 and CDR2: MRHNA and SNTAGT. V was clipped by 3 bases and J by 6 bases, with 5 bases between them. The CDR3 consists of 12 residues. DNA for the CDR3: TGTGCCAGCAGTGATCTGGCCGGGGAGCTGTTTTTT. Amino acids: CASSDLAGELFF.